This passage covers 24 T cell receptor beta chains from one sample sequenced in a study of beta chain features in type 1 diabetes. Whole-study results and caveats: Among all four CD4+ subsets, Type 1 diabetes patients had TCRB CDR3s that were moderately but significantly shorter.

Since all of the isolated RNA was reverse transcribed, expressed TCRB transcripts were what got sequenced. Using immunoSEQ multiplex PCR, the repertoire was profiled, and TCRdb retains in-frame clones only, with some absent. The sample has approximately 250,000 clones, around 24% seen once. The antigens these receptors bind are not known. The sequenced sample consisted of naive CD4+ T cells from blood. The receptors come from a woman younger than 45 with type 1 diabetes.

The chain uses TRBV5-1 and TRBJ2-5; 7 bases match TRBD2. V trimming: 2 bases; J trimming: 2 bases; junction bases outside the gene matches: 6. In germline, CDR1 is SGHRS, CDR2 YFSETQ. The CDR3 totals 15 residues. CDR3 DNA: TGCGCCAGCAGCTTACCTAGCGGAGCGCAAGAGACCCAGTACTTC. Protein sequence: CASSLPSGAQETQYF.

This clone showed up just a few times. The rearrangement uses TRBV29-1 and TRBJ1-2; D perhaps matches TRBD1 (6 bases). CDR3 size: 14 residues. V was pared by 5 bases and J by 0 bases, with 13 bases between. Germline assignment: CDR1 SQVTM and CDR2 ANQGSEA. DNA of the CDR3: TGCAGCGTTCCGCCAGGGGTAGCTAACTATGGCTACACCTTC. It encodes CSVPPGVANYGYTF.

This chain joins TRBV25-1 and TRBJ1-5; weak D call: TRBD1 (6 bases). The CDR3 has 14 amino acids. Looked up from germline, CDR1 is MGHDK and CDR2 is SYGVNS. V lost 1 base, J lost 4 bases, and 8 bases lay in between. The CDR3 sequence: CASSESGQNQPQHF. CDR3 in DNA: TGTGCCAGCAGTGAATCCGGACAGAATCAGCCCCAGCATTTT. Together with reference TRBV25-1 and TRBJ1-5, the CDR3 gives the full variable domain: EADIYQTPRYLVIGTGKKITLECSQTMGHDKMYWYQQDPGMELHLIHYSYGVNSTEKGDLSSESTVSRIRTEHFPLTLESARPSHTSQYLCASSESGQNQPQHFGDGTRLSIL.

This clone came up a few times. This CDR3 is CATSRLAGGQDTQYF. Written as DNA, the CDR3 is TGTGCCACCAGCAGACTAGCGGGAGGTCAGGATACGCAGTATTTT. This chain links TRBV15 with TRBJ2-3, with 11 bases lining up with TRBD2. There are 15 residues in the CDR3. V was clipped by 2 bases and J by 6 bases; unmatched bases: 4. The germline CDR1 and CDR2 sequences are LNHNV and YYDKDF (reference sequence).

The table lists this clone with a few counts. DNA of the CDR3: TGTGCCAGCAGTTTAGGGACAGGGATCTACGAGCAGTACTTC. Protein product: CASSLGTGIYEQYF. The J gene is TRBJ2-7, the V gene TRBV28, with 9 nucleotides matching TRBD1. The CDR3 has 14 amino acids. The germline gives CDR1 MDHEN, CDR2 SYDVKM. J was trimmed by 3 bases and V by 2 bases; bases with no gene match: 2.

This CDR3 is CASSLSTSMSSYNEQFF. The CDR3 DNA sequence: TGTGCCAGCAGCTTATCGACTAGCATGAGCTCCTACAATGAGCAGTTCTTC. The chain joins TRBV9 to TRBJ2-1, with TRBD2 matching over 7 bases. V dropped 4 bases and J dropped 0; count of bases not matched to a gene: 10. CDR1 is SGDLS and CDR2 is YYNGEE in the germline V gene. CDR3 size: 17 residues. Full variable domain (outside the CDR3, taken from reference TRBV9 and TRBJ2-1): DSGVTQTPKHLITATGQRVTLRCSPRSGDLSVYWYQQSLDQGLQFLIQYYNGEERAKGNILERFSAQQFPDLHSELNLSSLELGDSALYFCASSLSTSMSSYNEQFFGPGTRLTVL.

The chain links TRBV19 to TRBJ2-7, with a tentative D call TRBD2 (5 bases). V lost 8 bases and J 0 bases, leaving 5 bases between the germline ends. CDR1 is LNHDA, CDR2 SQIVND, per germline (reference sequence). CDR3 length: 11 residues. CDR3 sequence: CASGGSYEQYF. CDR3 sequence (DNA): TGTGCCAGTGGAGGCTCCTACGAGCAGTACTTC.

This clone has only a few counts. The sample holds other DNA sequences that translate to the same CDR3. This chain uses TRBV30 with TRBJ2-5; D uncertain. V lost 0 bases to trimming and J lost 2 bases, with 7 bases between them. Looked up from germline, CDR1 is GTSNPN and CDR2 is SVGIG (reference sequence). CDR3 length equals 13 residues. This CDR3 reads CAWSVVGQETQYF. The CDR3 DNA reads TGTGCCTGGAGTGTAGTCGGTCAAGAGACCCAGTACTTC.

The chain uses TRBV28 and TRBJ2-7; D is possibly TRBD2 (6 bases). This CDR3 spans 15 amino acids. Deletions cut 2 bases from V and 1 base from J, with 12 bases between. Germline V gene sequence: CDR1 MDHEN, CDR2 SYDVKM. Here the CDR3 reads CASSLHGSPSYEQYF. The CDR3 DNA follows: TGTGCCAGCAGTTTACACGGGAGCCCATCCTACGAGCAGTACTTC.

This chain joins TRBV7-8 and TRBJ2-2, with a weak D call TRBD2 (6 bases). V lost 0 bases, J lost 3 bases, and 8 bases lay in between. The CDR3 consists of 15 residues. Germline V gene sequence: CDR1 SGHVS, CDR2 FQNEAQ. DNA of the CDR3: TGTGCCAGCAGCTTAGCGGGCGGGGACACCGGGGAGCTGTTTTTT. Protein sequence: CASSLAGGDTGELFF.

This clone occurred a few times. The chain is built from TRBV4-2 and TRBJ2-1, with 9 bases fitting TRBD2. CDR1 is LGHNA and CDR2 is YNFKEQ in the germline V gene. J gave up 6 bases and V 3 bases, and 3 bases lay outside the gene matches. There are 14 residues in the CDR3. This chain's CDR3 is CASSQGTSSNEQFF. CDR3 DNA: TGTGCCAGCAGCCAGGGGACTAGCTCCAATGAGCAGTTCTTC.

This sequence joins TRBV28 and TRBJ2-1; 9 nucleotides align to TRBD1. Trimming cost V 7 bases and J 4 bases; bases outside gene matches: 5. The CDR3 has 14 residues. Per the germline V gene, CDR1 is MDHEN and CDR2 is SYDVKM. CDR3 DNA: TGTGCCAGCATACAGGGGGCGCGATACAATGAGCAGTTCTTC. Protein product: CASIQGARYNEQFF.

The chain recombines TRBV7-8 with TRBJ1-4; tentatively, D is TRBD1 (6 bases). Germline V gene data show CDR1 as SGHVS and CDR2 as FQNEAQ. V was clipped by 5 bases and J by 7 bases, with 14 bases between them. This CDR3 has 14 amino acids. The CDR3 region is CASSLRGGSEKLFF. DNA of the CDR3: TGTGCCAGCAGCCTCCGTGGGGGCAGTGAAAAACTGTTTTTT.

This clone has just a few counts. This sequence joins TRBV4-1 and TRBJ2-1; D perhaps matches TRBD1 (5 bases). The length of the CDR3 is 18 residues. Germline V gives CDR1 MGHRA, CDR2 YSYEKL. The V and J ends lost 1 base and 0 bases respectively, with 16 bases between them. CDR3 nucleotides: TGCGCCAGCAGCCAAGGGGGCCTAAAGGGCAGCTCCTACAATGAGCAGTTCTTC. Translated, it gives CASSQGGLKGSSYNEQFF.

This clone appeared a few times. This sequence joins TRBV6-5 and TRBJ1-3; D is possibly TRBD1 (5 bases). CDR3 size: 15 residues. The germline V gene encodes CDR1 MNHEY and CDR2 SVGAGI. Trimming left V 0 bases short and J 0 bases short, with 6 bases between. The CDR3 DNA follows: TGTGCCAGCAGTTACTCGACAGACTCTGGAAACACCATATATTTT. Translated, it gives CASSYSTDSGNTIYF.

This clone occurred a few times. The V gene is TRBV9, the J gene TRBJ2-7; 10 nucleotides agree with TRBD1. Looked up from germline, CDR1 is SGDLS and CDR2 is YYNGEE. The CDR3 length is 16 residues. The J segment lost 5 bases and the V segment lost 3 bases, leaving 11 bases of the junction unmatched. CDR3 sequence (DNA): TGTGCCAGCAGCGCCGGCCCGGGACAGGGGAATAACGAGCAGTACTTC. Encoded protein: CASSAGPGQGNNEQYF.

This clone was detected a few times. Written as DNA, the CDR3 is TGTGCCAGCTCTGACAGGGATCTCTTTGAGCAGTTCTTC. It specifies CASSDRDLFEQFF. This chain uses TRBV25-1 with TRBJ2-1; 7 bases are shared with TRBD1. CDR1 MGHDK and CDR2 SYGVNS come from the germline V gene. The junction had 10 bases not matched to a gene; V was cut back by 8 bases and J by 9 bases. The CDR3 covers 13 residues. Looking up the rest from reference TRBV25-1 and TRBJ2-1 gives the full variable domain: EADIYQTPRYLVIGTGKKITLECSQTMGHDKMYWYQQDPGMELHLIHYSYGVNSTEKGDLSSESTVSRIRTEHFPLTLESARPSHTSQYLCASSDRDLFEQFFGPGTRLTVL.

This chain connects TRBV30 to TRBJ2-5; maybe TRBD2 (5 bases). This CDR3 region has 16 residues. Germline assignment: CDR1 GTSNPN and CDR2 SVGIG (reference sequence). Trimming took off 2 bases at V and 1 base at J, with 17 bases between the two ends. The CDR3: CAWSPLGVSGQETQYF. In DNA, the CDR3 is TGTGCCTGGAGTCCCTTAGGAGTCAGCGGCCAAGAGACCCAGTACTTC.

Only a few counts were recorded for this clone. V is TRBV5-4 and J is TRBJ1-2, with TRBD1 matching over 10 bases. Germline CDR1 SGHNT, CDR2 YYREEE (reference sequence). J gave up 2 bases and V 4 bases, and 5 bases lay outside the gene matches. CDR3 length: 15 residues. The CDR3 sequence: CASSRTGGMNYGYTF. CDR3 DNA: TGTGCCAGCAGCCGGACAGGGGGGATGAACTATGGCTACACCTTC.

The genes are TRBV5-4 and TRBJ2-7, with D perhaps TRBD2 (6 bases). This CDR3 comprises 15 residues. Germline values: CDR1 SGHNT, CDR2 YYREEE (reference sequence). V shed 3 bases and J shed 3 bases, with 16 bases lying between them. The CDR3 loop reads CASSSLGGEGYEQYF. CDR3 nucleotides: TGTGCCAGCAGCTCTCTTGGAGGGGAAGGCTACGAGCAGTACTTC.

The genes are TRBV4-2 and TRBJ2-5, with 11 bases fitting TRBD2. Germline assignment: CDR1 LGHNA and CDR2 YNFKEQ. The CDR3 covers 16 residues. The V and J ends lost 4 bases and 5 bases, in that order; junction bases with no gene match: 9. The CDR3 sequence is CASSPGLAGLGETQYF. Written as DNA, the CDR3 is TGTGCCAGCAGCCCCGGACTAGCGGGCCTTGGGGAGACCCAGTACTTC.

This clone came up a few times. CDR3 amino acids: CASSSRRTYGYTF. CDR3 DNA sequence: TGTGCCAGCAGTTCCCGACGGACTTATGGCTACACCTTC. The V gene is TRBV27, the J gene TRBJ1-2; D call uncertain. In germline, CDR1 is MNHEY, CDR2 SMNVEV (reference sequence). This CDR3 has 13 amino acids. V was clipped by 4 bases and J by 5 bases, with 11 bases between them.

The J gene is TRBJ1-2, the V gene TRBV30, with 7 bases identical to TRBD1. The CDR3 sequence is 15 residues long. Germline V lookup: CDR1 GTSNPN, CDR2 SVGIG (reference sequence). V lost 5 bases, J lost 7 bases, and 16 bases stayed unmatched. Here the CDR3 reads CAWVRTGGVGSGYTF. The CDR3 region has the DNA TGTGCCTGGGTCCGGACAGGCGGGGTAGGGAGTGGCTACACCTTC.

This clone was seen only a few times. The rearrangement links TRBV4-2 to TRBJ2-1, with D perhaps matching TRBD2 (5 bases). The germline V and J ends were trimmed by 9 bases and 5 bases, with 17 bases remaining between them. The CDR3 totals 14 residues. Germline CDR1 and CDR2: LGHNA and YNFKEQ. As DNA, the CDR3 is TGTGCCAGTACTAAAACTAGTACGGACAATGAGCAGTTCTTC. Translated, it gives CASTKTSTDNEQFF.